The 15 T cell receptor beta chains in this list originate from one sample, sequenced in a study of T-cell reconstitution after alpha-beta-depleted transplantation in children. For TCRbeta, the library was prepared with unique molecular identifiers. TCRdb processed the PCR reads anew with MiXCR; each CDR3 protein has one entry. The repertoire consists of around 680,000 distinct CDR3 sequences, with roughly 17% occurring once and the leading ten covering around 0.96%. The sequenced sample was PBMCs from the stem cell graft donor, obtained from the stem cell graft. The source is a human donor who donated a stem cell graft to a child with acute myeloid leukemia.

This chain connects TRBV11-2 to TRBJ2-3; the D gene is possibly TRBD1 (7 bases). V lost 0 bases, J lost 1 base, and 20 bases lay in between. CDR1 SGHAT and CDR2 FQNNGV come from the germline V gene. The CDR3 covers 19 residues. This CDR3 reads CASSLDRFRGSGRTDTQYF. CDR3 nucleotides: TGTGCCAGCAGCTTAGATCGTTTCAGGGGGAGCGGGCGCACAGATACGCAGTATTTT.

This clonotype was detected many times. This rearrangement joins TRBV7-2 to TRBJ2-3; no clear D gene. CDR1 and CDR2 from the germline V gene are SGHTA and FQGNSA. V gave up 3 bases and J gave up 4 bases, with 8 bases separating them. The CDR3 is 13 residues long. CDR3 amino acids: CASSFGVSDTQYF. The CDR3 DNA is TGTGCCAGCAGCTTTGGTGTATCAGATACGCAGTATTTT.

The chain is built from TRBV29-1 and TRBJ2-5; TRBD2 matches 14 bases. The CDR3 runs to 14 residues. The germline CDR1 and CDR2 sequences are SQVTM and ANQGSEA. The J segment lost 6 bases and the V segment lost 6 bases, leaving 6 bases of the junction unmatched. This chain's CDR3 is CSVLTSGGVQTQYF. The CDR3 DNA reads TGCAGCGTATTGACTAGCGGGGGGGTGCAGACCCAGTACTTC.

There are many counts of this clonotype. V and J are TRBV10-3 and TRBJ1-2; D gene unclear. The CDR3 runs to 15 residues. Germline V CDR1 and CDR2: ENHRY, SYGVKD. The V gene lost 6 bases and the J gene lost 1 base, with 15 bases spanning the gap. This CDR3 is CAISPAEAYNYGYTF. For the CDR3, the DNA is TGTGCCATCAGCCCGGCGGAGGCTTATAACTATGGCTACACCTTC.

This clonotype was seen a handful of times. The chain recombines TRBV7-8 with TRBJ2-7; no firm D call. Germline-derived CDR1 and CDR2 are SGHVS and FQNEAQ. Trimming took off 5 bases at V and 2 bases at J, with 10 bases between the two ends. This CDR3 is built from 13 residues. In nucleotides, the CDR3 is TGTGCCAGCAGCCCGGACGTGACCTACGAGCAGTACGTC. It yields the protein CASSPDVTYEQYV.

There are many counts of this clonotype. V and J are TRBV29-1 and TRBJ1-4; tentatively, D is TRBD1 (6 bases). Germline V lookup: CDR1 SQVTM, CDR2 ANQGSEA. V shed 7 bases and J shed 1 base, with 10 bases lying between them. The CDR3 consists of 13 residues. CDR3 in DNA: TGCAGCGCTTCGGACAGAACTAATGAAAAACTGTTTTTT. Encoded protein: CSASDRTNEKLFF. The entire variable domain, with the rest obtained from reference TRBV29-1 and TRBJ1-4, is as follows: SAVISQKPSRDICQRGTSLTIQCQVDSQVTMMFWYRQQPGQSLTLIATANQGSEATYESGFVIDKFPISRPNLTFSTLTVSNMSPEDSSIYLCSASDRTNEKLFFGSGTQLSVL.

The chain employs TRBV3-1 and TRBJ2-1; 10 bases fit TRBD1. CDR1 LGHDT and CDR2 YNNKEL come from the germline V gene (reference sequence). V lost 11 bases and J lost 1; bases outside the gene matches: 17. The CDR3 is made up of 18 amino acids. The CDR3: CACCPGQGNIVSYNEQFF. In DNA form, the CDR3 reads TGTGCCTGCTGTCCGGGACAGGGGAACATAGTTTCCTACAATGAGCAGTTCTTC.

This chain uses TRBV9 with TRBJ2-3, with 10 nucleotides matching TRBD2. Per germline, CDR1 SGDLS and CDR2 YYNGEE. Trimming cost V 4 bases and J 5 bases; bases outside gene matches: 10. There are 16 residues in the CDR3. The CDR3 bases are TGTGCCAGCAGCATCAGAAGCGGGGGGGCCCTAGATACGCAGTATTTT. This encodes CASSIRSGGALDTQYF.

The rearrangement joins TRBV28 to TRBJ2-7; D gene unclear. V lost 3 bases to trimming and J lost 3 bases, with 15 bases between them. The CDR3 is 15 amino acids. Germline V gene lookup returns CDR1 MDHEN and CDR2 SYDVKM. Here the CDR3 reads CASSFGADHGYEQYV. CDR3 nucleotide sequence: TGTGCCAGCAGTTTCGGCGCGGACCACGGCTACGAGCAGTACGTC.

This clonotype has at least ten counts. The chain carries TRBV29-1 and TRBJ2-1; D uncertain. The CDR3 spans 13 residues. Germline V CDR1 and CDR2: SQVTM, ANQGSEA. The V and J ends lost 0 bases and 8 bases respectively, with 11 bases between them. CDR3 protein: CSVEDRSGYEQFF. As DNA, the CDR3 is TGCAGCGTTGAAGATCGCTCGGGTTATGAGCAGTTCTTC.

The chain links TRBV18 to TRBJ2-5; TRBD2 is a possible D gene (5 bases). V gave up 2 bases and J gave up 1 base, with 14 bases separating them. The germline V gene has CDR1 KGHSH and CDR2 LQKENI. This CDR3 comprises 16 residues. The CDR3 sequence is CASSPLTIQPQETQYF. As DNA, the CDR3 is TGTGCCAGCTCACCATTGACTATCCAGCCCCAAGAGACCCAGTACTTC.

This clonotype was observed a single time. The gene calls are TRBV6-4 and TRBJ2-7; TRBD2 agrees at 10 bases. The CDR3 is 21 residues long. The V gene's germline CDR1 is MRHNA and CDR2 SNTAGT. The ends lost 5 bases at V and 0 bases at J; junction bases unmatched: 22. In DNA form, the CDR3 reads TGTGCCAGCAGTACAACCATGGCACTAGCGGGGCCGCTGGGAATCTCCTACGAGCAGTACGTC. The encoded protein is CASSTTMALAGPLGISYEQYV.

This clonotype was recorded at least ten times. J is TRBJ2-1 and V is TRBV29-1; 10 bases are a match to TRBD1. This CDR3 has 14 amino acids. The V gene end was trimmed by 4 bases and the J gene end by 5 bases; junction bases not matched to a gene: 5. Germline V gene lookup returns CDR1 SQVTM and CDR2 ANQGSEA. CDR3 in DNA: TGCAGCGTTGTGGGGACAGGGGTGAACAATGAGCAGTTCTTC. Encoded protein: CSVVGTGVNNEQFF.

This clonotype has at least ten counts. The chain joins TRBV15 to TRBJ1-3; 7 bases agree with TRBD1. The V gene's germline CDR1 is LNHNV and CDR2 YYDKDF (reference sequence). V lost 2 bases and J lost 4; bases outside the gene matches: 5. This CDR3 has 15 amino acids. In nucleotides, the CDR3 is TGTGCCACCAGCAGAAGAAGACAGGGAGGAAACACCATATATTTT. As protein: CATSRRRQGGNTIYF.

The chain couples TRBV6-2 or TRBV6-3 to TRBJ2-2; TRBD2 aligns across 8 bases. Germline CDR1 and CDR2: MNHEY and SVGEGT. With V trimmed by 0 bases and J by 6 bases, 3 bases remained unmatched. The CDR3 is made up of 15 amino acids. DNA of the CDR3: TGTGCCAGCAGTTACTCAGTTAGCGGGGCCGGGGAGCTGTTTTTT. Protein product: CASSYSVSGAGELFF.